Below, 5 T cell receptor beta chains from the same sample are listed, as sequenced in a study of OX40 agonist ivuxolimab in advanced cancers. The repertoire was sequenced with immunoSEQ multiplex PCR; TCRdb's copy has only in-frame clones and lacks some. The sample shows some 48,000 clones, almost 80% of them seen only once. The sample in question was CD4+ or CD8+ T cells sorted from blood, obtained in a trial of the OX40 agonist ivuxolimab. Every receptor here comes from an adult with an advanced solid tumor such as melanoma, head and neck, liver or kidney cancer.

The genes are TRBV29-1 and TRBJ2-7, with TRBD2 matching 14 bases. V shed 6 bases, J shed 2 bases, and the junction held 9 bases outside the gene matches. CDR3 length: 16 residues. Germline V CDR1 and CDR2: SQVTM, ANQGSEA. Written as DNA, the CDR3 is TGCAGCGTCGAGCCCCTGACTAGCGGGAGGGCCTACGAGCAGTACTTC. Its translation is CSVEPLTSGRAYEQYF.

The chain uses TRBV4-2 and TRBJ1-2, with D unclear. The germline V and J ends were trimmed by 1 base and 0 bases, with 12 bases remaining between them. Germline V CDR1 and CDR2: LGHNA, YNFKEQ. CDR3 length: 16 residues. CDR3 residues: CASSQGPSATNYGYTF. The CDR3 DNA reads TGTGCCAGCAGCCAAGGCCCGTCGGCTACTAACTATGGCTACACCTTC.

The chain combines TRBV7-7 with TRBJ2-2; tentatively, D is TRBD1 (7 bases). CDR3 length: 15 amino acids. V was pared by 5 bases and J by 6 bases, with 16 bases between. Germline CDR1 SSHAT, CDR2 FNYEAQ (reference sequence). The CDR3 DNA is TGTGCCAGCAGCCCCTATGCAGGGGGGCCCGGGGAGCTGTTTTTT. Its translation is CASSPYAGGPGELFF.

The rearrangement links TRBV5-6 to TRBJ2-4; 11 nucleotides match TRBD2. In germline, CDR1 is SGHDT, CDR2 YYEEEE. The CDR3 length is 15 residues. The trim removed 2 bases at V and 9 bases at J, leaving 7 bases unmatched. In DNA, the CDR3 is TGTGCCAGCAGCTTATTTAGCGGGAGGGCTGCCATTCAGTACTTC. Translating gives CASSLFSGRAAIQYF. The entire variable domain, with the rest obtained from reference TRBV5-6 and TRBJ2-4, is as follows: DAGVTQSPTHLIKTRGQQVTLRCSPKSGHDTVSWYQQALGQGPQFIFQYYEEEERQRGNFPDRFSGHQFPNYSSELNVNALLLGDSALYLCASSLFSGRAAIQYFGAGTRLSVL.

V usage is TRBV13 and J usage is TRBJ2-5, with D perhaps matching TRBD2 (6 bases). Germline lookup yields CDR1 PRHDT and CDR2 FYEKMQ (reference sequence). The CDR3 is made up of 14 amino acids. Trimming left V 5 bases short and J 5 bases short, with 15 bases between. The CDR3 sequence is CASSDRREQETQYF. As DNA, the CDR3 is TGTGCCAGCAGCGATAGGAGGGAGCAGGAGACCCAGTACTTC.